This record concerns one T cell receptor beta chain sequence. Generated by immunoSEQ multiplex PCR, the TCRdb table keeps only in-frame clones and is missing some. The data show about 53,000 clones, roughly 86% seen once. The data derive from a study of technical replicates of blood from four donors. V was clipped by 4 bases and J by 3 bases; unmatched bases: 5. Germline loops: CDR1 MNHEY, CDR2 SVGAGI. This CDR3 region has 14 residues. The TCR sequence derives from a human donor in good health. Some clones in this sample may be carry-over from other donors' samples. The J gene is TRBJ2-5, the V gene TRBV6-5; 7 bases line up with TRBD2. The sample consisted of PBMCs. The CDR3 sequence: CASSLTRGKETQYF. CDR3 coding DNA: TGTGCCAGCAGTTTGACGCGGGGGAAAGAGACCCAGTACTTC.